A selection of T cell receptor beta chains follows, all from one sample in a study of chemoradiotherapy in HPV16-positive cancers. Assay used: immunoSEQ multiplex PCR; TCRdb lists only in-frame clones, some missing. Found here are a few thousand clones, roughly 80% of them singletons; the top ten hold about 15%. The sample here was taken from a patient who underwent chemoradiotherapy. The receptors come from a human donor with HPV-associated anogenital cancer. CDR3s include the opening cysteine and the closing phenylalanine or tryptophan. D genes are given only for firm matches. Size tells how often a clone was seen (once, few, many) or the class of an expanded clone, and some rows leave it out.

TRBJ1-3 | TRBV4-3 | NA | NA | CASSQDQPDSGNTIYF | TGCGCCAGCAGCCAAGATCAACCGGACTCTGGAAACACCATATATTTT
TRBJ2-2 | TRBV28 | TRBD1 | NA | CASSGTGEWELFF | TGTGCCAGCAGTGGGACAGGGGAATGGGAGCTGTTTTTT
TRBJ1-3 | TRBV5-5 | NA | NA | CASSLNPAGNTIYF | TGTGCCAGCAGCTTGAACCCCGCCGGAAACACCATATATTTT
TRBJ1-6 | TRBV6-5 | NA | NA | CASSYNWGPDSPLHF | TGTGCCAGCAGTTACAATTGGGGGCCAGATTCACCCCTCCACTTT
TRBJ1-2 | TRBV7-2 | TRBD1 | NA | CASSGNRGRYYGYTF | TGTGCCAGCAGCGGAAACAGGGGGCGATACTATGGCTACACCTTC
TRBJ1-5 | TRBV7-2 | NA | NA | CASSLVGSRGNQPQHF | TGTGCCAGCAGCTTAGTCGGGAGTCGTGGCAATCAGCCCCAGCATTTT
TRBJ2-1 | TRBV7-6 | NA | NA | CASSASGSYNEQFF | TGTGCCAGCAGCGCCTCCGGGTCCTACAATGAGCAGTTCTTC
TRBJ2-2 | TRBV11-2 | TRBD1 | NA | CASSLVRGPTGELFF | TGTGCCAGCAGCTTAGTAAGGGGGCCCACCGGGGAGCTGTTTTTT
TRBJ2-2 | TRBV4-1 | NA | NA | CASSLQAGFSTGELFF | TGCGCCAGCAGCCTCCAAGCCGGGTTCAGTACCGGGGAGCTGTTTTTT
TRBJ2-1 | TRBV9 | TRBD2 | NA | CASSAELAGGNNEQFF | TGTGCCAGCAGCGCCGAACTAGCGGGGGGGAACAATGAGCAGTTCTTC
TRBJ2-1 | TRBV28 | NA | once | CASSPTRGKTYNEQFF | TGTGCCAGCAGCCCCACAAGGGGAAAGACCTACAATGAGCAGTTCTTC
TRBJ1-6 | TRBV10-3 | NA | few | CAISESSMRGENFYNSPLHF | TGTGCCATCAGTGAGTCTTCGATGAGGGGGGAAAATTTCTATAATTCACCCCTCCACTTT
TRBJ1-6 | TRBV7-6 | NA | NA | CASSLFTDSSPLHF | TGTGCCAGCAGCTTATTCACAGACAGTTCACCCCTCCACTTT
TRBJ1-2 | TRBV14 | NA | NA | CASSAGYGYTF | TGTGCCAGCAGTGCAGGGTATGGCTACACCTTC
TRBJ1-2 | TRBV20-1 | NA | NA | CSRQYGYTF | TGCAGCCGACAGTATGGCTACACCTTC
TRBJ2-2 | TRBV6-1 | NA | NA | CASSGYRATGELFF | TGTGCCAGCAGTGGCTACAGGGCTACCGGGGAGCTGTTTTTT
TRBJ2-3 | TRBV4-3 | NA | NA | CASSQDIGTDTQYF | TGCGCCAGCAGCCAAGATATTGGCACAGATACGCAGTATTTT